This TCR beta chain was sequenced for a study of cytomegalovirus exposure and HLA in healthy donors. Overall study results and limits: For TCR beta chains, V- and J-gene trimming was later linked to a missense DCLRE1C variant.

Trimming at V came to 3 bases and at J to 2 bases, leaving 4 bases not matched to a gene. Looked up from germline, CDR1 is SGDLS and CDR2 is YYNGEE. CDR3 length: 17 residues. On this clone: Its antigen is as yet unknown.

The PCR had 60 Vbeta and 13 Jbeta primers. Produced via immunoSEQ multiplex PCR; TCRdb's table is partial and in-frame only. The sample contains some 130,000 clones, around 77% of which appear only once. The chain combines TRBV9 with TRBJ2-1, with TRBD2 identical over 14 bases. This clonotype was obtained from a man in his thirties or forties in good health. The sample was PBMCs. CDR3 sequence (DNA): TGTGCCAGCAGCGGGACTAGCGGGAGGATCGCCTACAATGAGCAGTTCTTC. As protein: CASSGTSGRIAYNEQFF. Full variable domain (rest looked up from reference TRBV9 and TRBJ2-1): DSGVTQTPKHLITATGQRVTLRCSPRSGDLSVYWYQQSLDQGLQFLIQYYNGEERAKGNILERFSAQQFPDLHSELNLSSLELGDSALYFCASSGTSGRIAYNEQFFGPGTRLTVL.